The next 4 T cell receptor beta chains were all read from a single sample in a study of T-cell reconstitution after alpha-beta-depleted transplantation in children. Library preparation (for TCRbeta) was performed with unique molecular identifiers. TCRdb reanalysed the PCR reads using MiXCR and keeps one entry per CDR3 protein. The profile shows about 980,000 distinct CDR3 sequences, about 26% of them singletons. Sample: PBMCs, mostly from graft donor cells, taken 360 days after TCRalphabeta/CD19-depleted stem cell transplant. The receptors were sampled from a boy under two years old who had a stem cell transplant for SCID, so the T cells may come from the graft donor.

This clonotype was found a few times. This chain connects TRBV7-9 to TRBJ1-1, with 8 nucleotides matching TRBD1. This CDR3 is built from 14 residues. Germline trimming cut 2 bases from V and 7 bases from J; bases unmatched to any gene: 6. Germline CDR1 reads SEHNR; CDR2 reads FQNEAQ (reference sequence). CDR3 region: CASSLWTGTLEAFF. CDR3 DNA sequence: TGTGCCAGCAGCTTATGGACAGGGACCCTTGAAGCTTTCTTT. The complete variable domain, with remaining parts taken from reference TRBV7-9 and TRBJ1-1, reads DTGVSQNPRHKITKRGQNVTFRCDPISEHNRLYWYRQTLGQGPEFLTYFQNEAQLEKSRLLSDRFSAERPKGSFSTLEIQRTEQGDSAMYLCASSLWTGTLEAFFGQGTRLTVV.

The table lists this clonotype with a few counts. The chain carries TRBV5-6 and TRBJ2-7; either TRBD1 or TRBD2 may fit D (5 bases each). Germline CDR1 SGHDT, CDR2 YYEEEE. V was pared by 4 bases and J by 3 bases, with 23 bases between. This CDR3 spans 17 amino acids. CDR3 in DNA: TGTGCCAGCAGCCATCGCCGGGTTGGGGGTTATGGCTACGAGCAGTACTTC. Residues: CASSHRRVGGYGYEQYF. The variable domain in full, completed from reference TRBV5-6 and TRBJ2-7, reads DAGVTQSPTHLIKTRGQQVTLRCSPKSGHDTVSWYQQALGQGPQFIFQYYEEEERQRGNFPDRFSGHQFPNYSSELNVNALLLGDSALYLCASSHRRVGGYGYEQYFGPGTRLTVT.

This clonotype has at least ten counts. The rearrangement joins TRBV5-6 to TRBJ2-7; no firm D call. The CDR3 runs 14 residues. V was shortened by 0 bases and J by 4 bases, with 11 bases between the two germline ends. The V gene's germline CDR1 is SGHDT and CDR2 YYEEEE. DNA for the CDR3: TGTGCCAGCAGCTTGGAGCCGGGTCGGTACGAGCAGTACTTC. This translates into CASSLEPGRYEQYF.

The CDR3 is CASSLRLTWGETQYF. CDR3 sequence (DNA): TGTGCCAGCAGTTTAAGGCTCACATGGGGAGAGACCCAGTACTTC. The gene calls are TRBV28 and TRBJ2-5, with D uncertain. There are 15 residues in the CDR3. Germline CDR1 and CDR2: MDHEN and SYDVKM. Trimming pared 2 bases from V and 4 bases from J, leaving 14 bases between.